This TCR beta chain was profiled in a study of siplizumab effects on memory and regulatory T cells. General study results and limits: Sequences that were alloreactive and traceable to unstimulated CD4+ memory cells were significantly reduced by siplizumab. It was never confirmed that proliferating Tregs from siplizumab cultures were suppressive. Mappable alloreactive CD4+ clones averaged approximately 62% Treg-derived with siplizumab versus 26.9% in controls.

This clone has only one observation. The target antigen is unknown. Each sample yielded approximately 9 x 10^4 assayed TCR templates. Sequenced by immunoSEQ multiplex PCR; TCRdb stores in-frame clones only, minus some. The table has over 60,000 clones, about 90% seen once. The TCR sequence derives from a human donor in good health. Sequenced sample: CD8+ T cells sorted from blood.

CDR3 sequence reads: CASSWDIDNEQFF. CDR3 DNA: TGTGCCAGCAGTTGGGACATCGACAATGAGCAGTTCTTC. The chain joins TRBV6-6 to TRBJ2-1, with D possibly matching TRBD1 (6 bases). Germline-derived CDR1 and CDR2 are MNHNY and SVGAGI (reference sequence). The CDR3 loop spans 13 amino acids. Trimming pared 4 bases from V and 5 bases from J, leaving 9 bases between.